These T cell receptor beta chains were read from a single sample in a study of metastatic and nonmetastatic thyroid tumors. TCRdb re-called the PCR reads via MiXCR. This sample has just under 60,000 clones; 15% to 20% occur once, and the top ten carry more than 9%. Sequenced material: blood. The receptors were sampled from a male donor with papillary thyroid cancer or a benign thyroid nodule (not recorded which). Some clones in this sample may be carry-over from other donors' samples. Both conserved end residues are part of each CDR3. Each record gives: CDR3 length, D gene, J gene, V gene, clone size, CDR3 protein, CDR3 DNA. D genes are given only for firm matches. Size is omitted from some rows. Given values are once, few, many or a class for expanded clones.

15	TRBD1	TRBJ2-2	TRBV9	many	CASSVGTGTSGELFF	TGTGCCAGCAGCGTAGGGACAGGGACGTCCGGGGAGCTGTTTTTT
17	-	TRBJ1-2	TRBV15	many	CATSSAPDSLTNYGYTF	TGTGCCACCAGCAGTGCCCCGGACTCTCTGACGAACTATGGCTACACCTTC
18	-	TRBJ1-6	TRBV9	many	CASSLRDASGSYNSPLHF	TGTGCCAGCAGCCTGCGGGACGCCTCCGGCTCCTATAATTCACCCCTCCACTTT
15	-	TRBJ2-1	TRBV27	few	CASRPGLRKDNQQFF	TGTGCCAGCAGACCTGGACTTCGTAAAGACAATCAGCAGTTCTTT
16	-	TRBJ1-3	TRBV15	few	CATSRAGTRSGNTIYF	TGTGCCACCAGCAGAGCGGGGACACGATCTGGAAACACCATATATTTT
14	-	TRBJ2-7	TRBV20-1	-	CSAYPPGLTYEQYF	TGCAGTGCGTACCCGCCGGGACTTACTTACGAGCAGTACTTC
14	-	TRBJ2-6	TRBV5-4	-	CASGLATWANVLTF	TGTGCCAGCGGGCTAGCGACCTGGGCCAACGTCCTGACTTTC
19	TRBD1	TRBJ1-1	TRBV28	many	CASSFTVGQGVGENTEAFF	TGTGCCAGCAGTTTTACTGTAGGACAGGGCGTAGGGGAAAACACTGAAGCTTTCTTT
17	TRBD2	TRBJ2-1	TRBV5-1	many	CASSLAPSRGDYNEQFF	TGCGCCAGCAGCTTGGCCCCTAGCCGGGGGGATTACAATGAGCAGTTCTTC
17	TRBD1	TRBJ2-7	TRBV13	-	CASSTKGGDRASYEQYF	TGTGCCAGCAGCACCAAAGGGGGGGACAGGGCCTCCTACGAGCAGTACTTC
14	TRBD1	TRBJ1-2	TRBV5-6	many	CASSLTGVNYGYTF	TGTGCCAGCAGCTTGACAGGGGTTAACTATGGCTACACCTTC
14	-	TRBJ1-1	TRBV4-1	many	CASSQVGGNTEAFF	TGCGCCAGCAGCCAAGTGGGGGGGAACACTGAAGCTTTCTTT
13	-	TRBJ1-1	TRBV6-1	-	CASSTWGATETFF	TGTGCCAGCAGCACGTGGGGGGCAACTGAAACTTTCTTT
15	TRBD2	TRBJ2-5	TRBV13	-	CASSRLAVGGETQYF	TGTGCCAGCAGCAGACTAGCGGTGGGGGGAGAGACCCAGTACTTC
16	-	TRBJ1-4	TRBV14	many	CASSPYSGEANEKLFF	TGTGCCAGCAGCCCCTATTCGGGGGAGGCTAATGAAAAACTGTTTTTT
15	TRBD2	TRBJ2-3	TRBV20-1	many	CSVPGLAGGPDTQYF	TGCAGCGTACCGGGGCTAGCGGGGGGGCCAGATACGCAGTATTTT
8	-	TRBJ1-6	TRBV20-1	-	CSFQGSPF	TGCAGTTTCCAGGGTTCCCCATTT
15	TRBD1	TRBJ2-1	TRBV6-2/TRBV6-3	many	CASRSPGQGRNEQFF	TGTGCCAGCAGGTCCCCGGGACAGGGACGGAATGAGCAGTTCTTC
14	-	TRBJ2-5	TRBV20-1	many	CSATGVGKVETQYF	TGCAGTGCTACCGGGGTAGGAAAGGTAGAGACCCAGTACTTC
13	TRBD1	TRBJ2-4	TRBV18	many	CASSTGLENIQYF	TGTGCCAGTTCGACAGGGTTGGAAAACATTCAGTACTTC
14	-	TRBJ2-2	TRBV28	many	CASSFGLLGGELFF	TGTGCCAGCAGTTTCGGGCTTCTCGGCGGGGAGCTGTTTTTT
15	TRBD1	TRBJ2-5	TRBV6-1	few	CASSEPTGGIETQYF	TGTGCCAGCAGTGAGCCGACAGGGGGCATAGAGACCCAGTACTTC
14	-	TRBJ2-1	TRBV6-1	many	CASTRGETYNEQFF	TGTGCCAGCACCAGGGGAGAAACCTACAATGAGCAGTTCTTC
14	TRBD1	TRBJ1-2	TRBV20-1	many	CSAHRSGTGVGYTF	TGCAGTGCTCACCGATCCGGGACAGGGGTTGGCTACACCTTC
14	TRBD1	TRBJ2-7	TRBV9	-	CASSASHRGGEQYF	TGTGCCAGCAGCGCCTCGCACAGGGGTGGGGAGCAGTACTTC
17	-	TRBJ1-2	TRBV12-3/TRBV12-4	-	CASSLARRLGLIYGYNF	TGTGCCAGCAGTTTAGCGCGGCGCCTGGGTCTTATCTATGGCTACAACTTC
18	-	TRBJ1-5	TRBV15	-	CATSRGGSSWYSNQPQHF	TGTGCCACCAGCAGGGGTGGCTCCTCGTGGTATAGCAATCAGCCCCAGCATTTT
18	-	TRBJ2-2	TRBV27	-	CASSQGSFREPNTVELFF	TGTGCCAGCAGTCAGGGTTCCTTTCGGGAGCCAAACACCGTGGAGCTGTTTTTT
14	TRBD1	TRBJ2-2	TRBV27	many	CASSFQGAPGELFF	TGTGCCAGCAGTTTTCAGGGGGCTCCCGGGGAGCTGTTTTTT
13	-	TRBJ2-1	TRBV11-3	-	CASTPPGYNEQFF	TGTGCCAGCACCCCCCCGGGCTACAATGAGCAGTTCTTC
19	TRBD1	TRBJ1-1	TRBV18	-	CASSPSAPGGARGATEAFF	TGTGCCAGCTCACCATCGGCCCCAGGGGGCGCGAGGGGTGCCACTGAAGCTTTCTTT
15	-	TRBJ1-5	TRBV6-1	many	CASSDIAAGFQPQHF	TGTGCCAGCAGTGACATCGCGGCAGGGTTTCAGCCCCAGCATTTT
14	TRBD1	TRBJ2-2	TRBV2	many	CASRGQRNTGELFF	TGTGCCAGCAGGGGACAGAGAAACACCGGGGAGCTGTTTTTT
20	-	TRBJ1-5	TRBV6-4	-	CASSDPRGQQPPYSNQPQHF	TGTGCCAGCAGTGACCCCAGGGGCCAACAGCCTCCCTATAGCAATCAGCCCCAGCATTTT
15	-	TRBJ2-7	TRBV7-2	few	CASSPGDSSSYEQYF	TGTGCCAGCAGCCCAGGGGACTCAAGCTCCTACGAGCAGTACTTC
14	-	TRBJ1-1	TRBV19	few	CASIGGPGDTEAFF	TGTGCCAGTATCGGGGGGCCGGGGGACACTGAAGCTTTCTTT
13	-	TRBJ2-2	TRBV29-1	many	CSAPGPLGGELFF	TGCAGCGCCCCGGGACCGCTGGGCGGGGAGCTGTTTTTT
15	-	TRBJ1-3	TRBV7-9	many	CAKQAMETSGNTIYF	TGTGCCAAGCAGGCCATGGAGACCTCTGGAAACACCATATATTTT
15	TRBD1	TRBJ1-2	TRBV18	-	CASSQKGGGDYGYTF	TGTGCCAGCTCACAAAAAGGAGGGGGCGACTATGGCTACACCTTC
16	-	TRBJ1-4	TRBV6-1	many	CASSPQTWGGHEKLFF	TGTGCCAGCAGCCCCCAAACTTGGGGAGGGCATGAAAAACTGTTTTTT
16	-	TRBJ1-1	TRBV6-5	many	CASSYLGLGGAPEAFF	TGTGCCAGCAGTTACCTGGGGTTGGGCGGGGCTCCTGAAGCTTTCTTT
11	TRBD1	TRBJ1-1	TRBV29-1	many	CSVRQGSEAFF	TGCAGCGTCAGACAGGGTTCTGAAGCTTTCTTT
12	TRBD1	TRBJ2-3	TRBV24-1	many	CATSDFGQGQYF	TGTGCCACCAGTGATTTCGGACAGGGACAGTATTTT
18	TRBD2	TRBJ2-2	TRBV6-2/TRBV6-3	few	CASPPGRAGVTNTGDLFF	TGTGCCAGCCCTCCCGGGCGGGCGGGGGTCACGAACACCGGGGATCTGTTTTTT
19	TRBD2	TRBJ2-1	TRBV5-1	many	CASRPSGLAGGSSYNEQFF	TGCGCCAGCAGGCCCTCGGGACTAGCGGGAGGGAGCTCCTACAATGAGCAGTTCTTC
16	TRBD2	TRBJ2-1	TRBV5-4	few	CASSLGLAGNYNEQFF	TGTGCCAGCAGCTTGGGACTAGCGGGAAACTACAATGAGCAGTTCTTC
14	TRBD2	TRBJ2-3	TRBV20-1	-	CSAWGLASTDTQYF	TGCAGTGCCTGGGGACTAGCGAGCACAGATACGCAGTATTTT
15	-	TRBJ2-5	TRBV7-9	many	CASSLVATGQETQYF	TGTGCCAGCAGCTTAGTTGCTACAGGCCAAGAGACCCAGTACTTC
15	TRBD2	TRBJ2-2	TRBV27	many	CASKIAGGNTGELFF	TGTGCCAGCAAGATAGCGGGGGGGAACACCGGGGAGCTGTTTTTT
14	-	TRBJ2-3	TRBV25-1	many	CACQGGTSTDTQYF	TGTGCCTGCCAAGGGGGGACTAGCACAGATACGCAGTATTTT
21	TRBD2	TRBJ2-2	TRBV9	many	CASSVPMEGTSGGAPAGELFF	TGTGCCAGCAGCGTTCCCATGGAAGGGACTAGCGGGGGGGCACCGGCCGGGGAGCTGTTTTTT
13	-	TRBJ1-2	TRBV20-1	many	CSARERGMLGYTF	TGCAGTGCTAGAGAAAGGGGAATGTTAGGCTACACCTTC
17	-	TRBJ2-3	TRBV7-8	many	CASSSRSGSPSTDTQYF	TGTGCCAGCAGCTCGCGTTCAGGCTCCCCTAGCACAGATACGCAGTATTTT
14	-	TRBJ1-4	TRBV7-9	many	CASSLRGAAEKLFF	TGTGCCAGCAGCTTACGGGGGGCTGCTGAAAAACTGTTTTTT
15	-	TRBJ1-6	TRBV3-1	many	CASSREGSYNSPLHF	TGTGCCAGCAGCCGTGAGGGCTCCTATAATTCACCCCTCCACTTT